A selection of T cell receptor beta chains follows, all from one sample in a study of OX40 agonist ivuxolimab in advanced cancers. The protocol was immunoSEQ multiplex PCR, while the TCRdb copy is restricted to in-frame clones and leaves out a portion. The data show more than 50,000 clones, around 85% seen once. Material: CD4+ or CD8+ T cells sorted from blood, obtained in a trial of the OX40 agonist ivuxolimab. All receptors derive from an adult with an advanced solid tumor such as melanoma, head and neck, liver or kidney cancer. The CDR3 runs from the conserved cysteine through the conserved F or W. Each record gives: CDR3 length, V gene, D gene, J gene, clone size, CDR3 protein, CDR3 DNA. A D gene is named only where the DNA matches it firmly. Not all rows give a size; the values are once, few, many and, for expanded clones, a class.

CDR3 length: 16; V gene: TRBV6-5; D gene: NA; J gene: TRBJ1-1; clone size: NA; CDR3 protein: CASSSEGGRRNTEAFF; CDR3 DNA: TGTGCCAGCAGTTCCGAGGGGGGCAGGCGGAACACTGAAGCTTTCTTT
CDR3 length: 16; V gene: TRBV6-5; D gene: NA; J gene: TRBJ2-4; clone size: NA; CDR3 protein: CASSYAGGSAKNIQYF; CDR3 DNA: TGTGCCAGCAGTTACGCAGGGGGGTCAGCCAAAAACATTCAGTACTTC
CDR3 length: 12; V gene: TRBV10-2; D gene: NA; J gene: TRBJ1-1; clone size: NA; CDR3 protein: CASSELNTEAFF; CDR3 DNA: TGCGCCAGCAGTGAATTGAACACTGAAGCTTTCTTT
CDR3 length: 14; V gene: TRBV9; D gene: NA; J gene: TRBJ2-7; clone size: NA; CDR3 protein: CASSVEGRSYEQYF; CDR3 DNA: TGTGCCAGCAGCGTCGAGGGCCGCTCCTACGAGCAGTACTTC
CDR3 length: 20; V gene: TRBV5-1; D gene: TRBD2; J gene: TRBJ2-3; clone size: NA; CDR3 protein: CASSSSWTSGSKTGTDTQYF; CDR3 DNA: TGCGCCAGCAGCTCGAGCTGGACTAGCGGAAGCAAAACGGGCACAGATACGCAGTATTTT
CDR3 length: 14; V gene: TRBV9; D gene: NA; J gene: TRBJ2-7; clone size: NA; CDR3 protein: CASSVGGLSYEQYF; CDR3 DNA: TGTGCCAGCAGCGTAGGTGGACTCTCCTACGAGCAGTACTTC
CDR3 length: 15; V gene: TRBV28; D gene: NA; J gene: TRBJ2-6; clone size: NA; CDR3 protein: CASSLLATGANVLTF; CDR3 DNA: TGTGCCAGCAGTTTATTAGCCACTGGGGCCAACGTCCTGACTTTC
CDR3 length: 14; V gene: TRBV18; D gene: NA; J gene: TRBJ2-7; clone size: NA; CDR3 protein: CASSGTANSYEQYF; CDR3 DNA: TGTGCCAGCTCCGGGACCGCCAACTCCTACGAGCAGTACTTC
CDR3 length: 16; V gene: TRBV10-2; D gene: TRBD1; J gene: TRBJ2-6; clone size: NA; CDR3 protein: CASTDRGASGANVLTF; CDR3 DNA: TGCGCCAGCACGGACAGGGGAGCCTCTGGGGCCAACGTCCTGACTTTC
CDR3 length: 16; V gene: TRBV28; D gene: TRBD2; J gene: TRBJ2-1; clone size: NA; CDR3 protein: CASSSWAGGKDNEQFF; CDR3 DNA: TGTGCCAGCAGTTCTTGGGCGGGGGGAAAAGACAATGAGCAGTTCTTC
CDR3 length: 14; V gene: TRBV6-5; D gene: NA; J gene: TRBJ1-5; clone size: NA; CDR3 protein: CASSTHRVTQPQHF; CDR3 DNA: TGTGCCAGCAGTACTCACAGGGTCACTCAGCCCCAGCATTTT
CDR3 length: 15; V gene: TRBV13; D gene: TRBD1; J gene: TRBJ1-6; clone size: NA; CDR3 protein: CASSSGTGTNSPLHF; CDR3 DNA: TGTGCCAGCAGCTCCGGGACAGGGACTAATTCACCCCTCCACTTT
CDR3 length: 14; V gene: TRBV28; D gene: TRBD1; J gene: TRBJ1-4; clone size: NA; CDR3 protein: CASSFLRGRAKLFF; CDR3 DNA: TGTGCCAGCAGTTTCCTCAGGGGGCGCGCAAAACTGTTTTTT
CDR3 length: 19; V gene: TRBV12-5; D gene: NA; J gene: TRBJ2-2; clone size: few; CDR3 protein: CASGLVSVAGSGNTGELFF; CDR3 DNA: TGTGCTAGTGGTTTGGTAAGCGTTGCCGGGAGTGGTAACACCGGGGAGCTGTTTTTT
CDR3 length: 15; V gene: TRBV19; D gene: TRBD2; J gene: TRBJ2-7; clone size: NA; CDR3 protein: CASSFGLAGDGQQYF; CDR3 DNA: TGTGCCAGTAGTTTCGGACTAGCGGGAGATGGCCAGCAGTACTTC
CDR3 length: 13; V gene: TRBV2; D gene: TRBD1; J gene: TRBJ2-7; clone size: NA; CDR3 protein: CATVRTGTYEQYF; CDR3 DNA: TGTGCCACCGTCCGGACAGGTACCTACGAGCAGTACTTC
CDR3 length: 13; V gene: TRBV5-1; D gene: TRBD1; J gene: TRBJ1-2; clone size: NA; CDR3 protein: CASSWTGDYGYTF; CDR3 DNA: TGCGCCAGCAGCTGGACAGGGGACTATGGCTACACCTTC
CDR3 length: 15; V gene: TRBV2; D gene: TRBD2; J gene: TRBJ2-3; clone size: NA; CDR3 protein: CASSEARGGADTQYF; CDR3 DNA: TGTGCCAGCAGTGAAGCTCGGGGGGGGGCCGATACGCAGTATTTT
CDR3 length: 14; V gene: TRBV5-1; D gene: TRBD1; J gene: TRBJ1-4; clone size: NA; CDR3 protein: CASSFDRGYEKLFF; CDR3 DNA: TGCGCCAGCAGCTTTGACAGGGGATACGAAAAACTGTTTTTT
CDR3 length: 17; V gene: TRBV4-1; D gene: NA; J gene: TRBJ1-1; clone size: NA; CDR3 protein: CASSQVGGRRKDTEAFF; CDR3 DNA: TGCGCCAGCAGCCAAGTAGGGGGGCGCCGGAAGGACACTGAAGCTTTCTTT
CDR3 length: 14; V gene: TRBV5-1; D gene: NA; J gene: TRBJ2-5; clone size: NA; CDR3 protein: CASSSQGPSQTQYF; CDR3 DNA: TGCGCCAGCAGCTCGCAGGGACCTTCGCAGACCCAGTACTTC
CDR3 length: 15; V gene: TRBV7-9; D gene: NA; J gene: TRBJ2-2; clone size: NA; CDR3 protein: CASSPSVADTGELFF; CDR3 DNA: TGTGCCAGCAGCCCCTCGGTGGCAGATACCGGGGAGCTGTTTTTT
CDR3 length: 15; V gene: TRBV7-6; D gene: NA; J gene: TRBJ2-2; clone size: NA; CDR3 protein: CASSKSTSNTGELFF; CDR3 DNA: TGTGCCAGCAGCAAAAGCACCTCGAACACCGGGGAGCTGTTTTTT
CDR3 length: 11; V gene: TRBV25-1; D gene: NA; J gene: TRBJ1-1; clone size: NA; CDR3 protein: CASIRNTEAFF; CDR3 DNA: TGTGCCAGCATCCGGAACACTGAAGCTTTCTTT
CDR3 length: 14; V gene: TRBV7-6; D gene: NA; J gene: TRBJ2-7; clone size: NA; CDR3 protein: CASSPTGGSYEQYF; CDR3 DNA: TGTGCCAGCAGCCCAACCGGGGGTTCCTACGAGCAGTACTTC
CDR3 length: 12; V gene: TRBV7-9; D gene: NA; J gene: TRBJ2-5; clone size: NA; CDR3 protein: CASAFHGETQYF; CDR3 DNA: TGTGCCAGCGCATTCCACGGAGAGACCCAGTACTTC
CDR3 length: 16; V gene: TRBV2; D gene: TRBD2; J gene: TRBJ2-1; clone size: NA; CDR3 protein: CASSVRGGISYNEQFF; CDR3 DNA: TGTGCCAGCAGTGTGCGGGGGGGCATTTCCTACAATGAGCAGTTCTTC
CDR3 length: 15; V gene: TRBV7-2; D gene: NA; J gene: TRBJ1-6; clone size: NA; CDR3 protein: CASSSQGTYNSPLHF; CDR3 DNA: TGTGCCAGCAGCTCGCAGGGAACCTATAATTCACCCCTCCACTTT
CDR3 length: 14; V gene: TRBV2; D gene: TRBD2; J gene: TRBJ2-3; clone size: NA; CDR3 protein: CASFLAGGADTQYF; CDR3 DNA: TGTGCCAGCTTTCTCGCGGGGGGCGCAGATACGCAGTATTTT
CDR3 length: 13; V gene: TRBV2; D gene: TRBD1; J gene: TRBJ2-2; clone size: NA; CDR3 protein: CASEDRGVGELFF; CDR3 DNA: TGTGCCAGCGAAGACAGGGGCGTAGGGGAGCTGTTTTTT
CDR3 length: 14; V gene: TRBV5-4; D gene: NA; J gene: TRBJ2-1; clone size: NA; CDR3 protein: CASSFRDNYNEQFF; CDR3 DNA: TGTGCCAGCAGCTTCCGGGACAACTACAATGAGCAGTTCTTC
CDR3 length: 16; V gene: TRBV6-6; D gene: NA; J gene: TRBJ2-2; clone size: few; CDR3 protein: CASSYSGGTNTGELFF; CDR3 DNA: TGTGCCAGCAGTTACTCGGGCGGGACGAACACCGGGGAGCTGTTTTTT
CDR3 length: 15; V gene: TRBV5-4; D gene: TRBD2; J gene: TRBJ2-3; clone size: NA; CDR3 protein: CASSLLAGYTDTQYF; CDR3 DNA: TGTGCCAGCAGCTTACTAGCGGGATACACAGATACGCAGTATTTT
CDR3 length: 15; V gene: TRBV7-9; D gene: NA; J gene: TRBJ2-7; clone size: NA; CDR3 protein: CASSLGGSSTYEQYF; CDR3 DNA: TGTGCCAGCAGCTTAGGCGGTAGTAGCACCTACGAGCAGTACTTC
CDR3 length: 15; V gene: TRBV5-6; D gene: TRBD1; J gene: TRBJ2-4; clone size: NA; CDR3 protein: CASSFRDSDKNIQYF; CDR3 DNA: TGTGCCAGCAGCTTCCGGGACAGTGACAAAAACATTCAGTACTTC
CDR3 length: 15; V gene: TRBV7-3; D gene: NA; J gene: TRBJ1-2; clone size: NA; CDR3 protein: CASSQRGPGLGGYTF; CDR3 DNA: TGTGCCAGCAGCCAAAGGGGTCCAGGTCTGGGTGGCTACACCTTC
CDR3 length: 12; V gene: TRBV12-5; D gene: NA; J gene: TRBJ1-1; clone size: NA; CDR3 protein: CASGPDSPEAFF; CDR3 DNA: TGTGCTAGTGGCCCTGACAGCCCTGAAGCTTTCTTT
CDR3 length: 13; V gene: TRBV5-1; D gene: NA; J gene: TRBJ1-2; clone size: NA; CDR3 protein: CASSVRPLYGYTF; CDR3 DNA: TGCGCCAGCAGCGTTCGACCCCTCTATGGCTACACCTTC
CDR3 length: 11; V gene: TRBV11-2; D gene: NA; J gene: TRBJ1-1; clone size: NA; CDR3 protein: CASSLGQKAFF; CDR3 DNA: TGTGCCAGCAGCTTAGGACAGAAAGCTTTCTTT
CDR3 length: 15; V gene: TRBV28; D gene: TRBD1; J gene: TRBJ1-1; clone size: once; CDR3 protein: CASSLTQFRGTEAFF; CDR3 DNA: TGTGCCAGCAGCCTGACCCAATTCAGGGGGACTGAAGCTTTCTTT
CDR3 length: 16; V gene: TRBV28; D gene: TRBD1; J gene: TRBJ2-2; clone size: NA; CDR3 protein: CASSETGGAGTGELFF; CDR3 DNA: TGTGCCAGCAGCGAAACAGGGGGCGCCGGCACCGGGGAGCTGTTTTTT
CDR3 length: 14; V gene: TRBV5-1; D gene: NA; J gene: TRBJ1-5; clone size: NA; CDR3 protein: CASSVTSSDQPQHF; CDR3 DNA: TGCGCCAGCAGCGTTACCTCCTCGGATCAGCCCCAGCATTTT
CDR3 length: 16; V gene: TRBV7-3; D gene: TRBD1; J gene: TRBJ2-3; clone size: NA; CDR3 protein: CASSIGTGVSTDTQYF; CDR3 DNA: TGTGCCAGCAGCATAGGGACAGGGGTTAGCACAGATACGCAGTATTTT
CDR3 length: 18; V gene: TRBV7-3; D gene: NA; J gene: TRBJ2-6; clone size: NA; CDR3 protein: CASSHIPPSDSGANVLTF; CDR3 DNA: TGTGCCAGCAGCCATATCCCCCCCAGCGACTCTGGGGCCAACGTCCTGACTTTC
CDR3 length: 15; V gene: TRBV18; D gene: TRBD1; J gene: TRBJ1-5; clone size: NA; CDR3 protein: CASSQTGDVSQPQHF; CDR3 DNA: TGTGCCAGCTCCCAGACAGGGGACGTAAGCCAGCCCCAGCATTTT
CDR3 length: 16; V gene: TRBV12-5; D gene: NA; J gene: TRBJ2-2; clone size: once; CDR3 protein: CASGLVLGRGQPELFF; CDR3 DNA: TGTGCTAGTGGTTTGGTCCTCGGGCGGGGCCAGCCGGAGCTGTTTTTT
CDR3 length: 14; V gene: TRBV14; D gene: NA; J gene: TRBJ2-5; clone size: NA; CDR3 protein: CASAAGARSETQYF; CDR3 DNA: TGTGCCAGCGCAGCAGGGGCCCGGTCGGAGACCCAGTACTTC
CDR3 length: 13; V gene: TRBV14; D gene: NA; J gene: TRBJ1-1; clone size: NA; CDR3 protein: CASSHLDSGTAFF; CDR3 DNA: TGTGCCAGCAGCCATCTGGACAGTGGGACGGCTTTCTTT
CDR3 length: 16; V gene: TRBV6-6; D gene: TRBD1; J gene: TRBJ1-2; clone size: NA; CDR3 protein: CASNLGGQGALYGYTF; CDR3 DNA: TGTGCCAGCAATTTGGGGGGACAGGGGGCTCTCTATGGCTACACCTTC